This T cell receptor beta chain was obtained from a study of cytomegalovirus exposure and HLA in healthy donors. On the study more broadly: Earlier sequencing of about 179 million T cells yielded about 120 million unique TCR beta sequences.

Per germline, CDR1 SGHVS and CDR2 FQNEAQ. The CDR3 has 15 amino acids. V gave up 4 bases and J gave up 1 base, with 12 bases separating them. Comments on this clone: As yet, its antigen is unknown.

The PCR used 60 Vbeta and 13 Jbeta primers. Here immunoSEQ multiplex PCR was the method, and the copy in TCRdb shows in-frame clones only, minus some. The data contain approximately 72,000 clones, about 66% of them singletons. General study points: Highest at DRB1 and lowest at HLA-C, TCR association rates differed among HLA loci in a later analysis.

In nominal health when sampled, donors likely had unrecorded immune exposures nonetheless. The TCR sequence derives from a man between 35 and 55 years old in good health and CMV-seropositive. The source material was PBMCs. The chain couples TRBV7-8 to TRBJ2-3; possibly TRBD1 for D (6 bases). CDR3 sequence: CASSSSGERTDTQYF. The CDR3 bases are TGTGCCAGCAGCTCCTCAGGGGAGCGCACAGATACGCAGTATTTT.